The 24 T cell receptor beta chains below come from one sample, sequenced in a study of lymphopenia after photon versus proton radiotherapy. Method: immunoSEQ multiplex PCR; TCRdb's copy keeps in-frame clones and lacks some. The data contain some 40,000 clones, 80% to 95% of them seen just once; the ten biggest clones take up approximately 16%. Sequenced here: peripheral blood, sampled from a patient treated with photon-based radiotherapy. The receptors originated from a man between 60 and 75 years old with cholangiocarcinoma.

This clone has only one observation. This CDR3 reads CASSRDRDSTDTQYF. CDR3 DNA sequence: TGTGCCAGCAGCAGGGACAGAGACTCCACAGATACGCAGTATTTT. V is TRBV6-1 and J is TRBJ2-3; 7 bases map to TRBD1. V was pared by 6 bases and J by 2 bases, with 8 bases of the junction left unmatched. The CDR3 length is 15 residues. Germline CDR1 and CDR2: MNHNS and SASEGT.

V gene TRBV7-2 combines with J gene TRBJ2-2, with D uncertain. The V end lost 1 base, the J end lost 7 bases, and 10 bases lay between the germline ends. Germline V lookup: CDR1 SGHTA, CDR2 FQGNSA. This CDR3 has 14 amino acids. DNA of the CDR3: TGTGCCAGCAGCTTAGTGGCGGTGGGCGGGGAGCTGTTTTTT. Amino acids: CASSLVAVGGELFF.

The chain combines TRBV9 with TRBJ1-1, with a tentative D call TRBD1 (5 bases). Per germline, CDR1 SGDLS and CDR2 YYNGEE. The CDR3 is 14 residues long. Trimming removed 0 bases from V and 5 bases from J, with 11 bases in between. The CDR3 DNA is TGTGCCAGCAGCGTAGATTTAGGGGATACTGAAGCTTTCTTT. This codes for CASSVDLGDTEAFF.

This clone was picked up one time. This rearrangement joins TRBV11-2 to TRBJ2-7; D gene unclear. Germline V lookup: CDR1 SGHAT, CDR2 FQNNGV. This CDR3 contains 13 residues. V lost 1 base and J lost 1, with 5 bases in between. The CDR3 sequence is CASSLVDSYEQYF. The CDR3 DNA reads as TGTGCCAGCAGCTTAGTCGATTCCTACGAGCAGTACTTC.

This clone came up once. The rearrangement joins TRBV5-1 to TRBJ2-7; 9 bases fit TRBD1. This CDR3 has 15 amino acids. V gave up 3 bases and J gave up 3 bases; unmatched junction bases: 7. CDR1 is SGHRS and CDR2 is YFSETQ in the germline V gene. This CDR3 reads CASSYTGTGFYEQYF. CDR3 DNA: TGCGCCAGCAGCTACACCGGGACAGGGTTCTACGAGCAGTACTTC.

The V gene is TRBV7-2, the J gene TRBJ2-3; unclear D gene. Trimming took off 5 bases at V and 5 bases at J, with 8 bases between the two ends. This CDR3 region has 12 residues. The germline gives CDR1 SGHTA, CDR2 FQGNSA. DNA for the CDR3: TGTGCCAGCAGCATACGAGTAGATACGCAGTATTTT. Residues: CASSIRVDTQYF.

The chain has TRBV6-5 and TRBJ1-4, with unresolved D. V lost 0 bases and J 8 bases, leaving 10 bases between the germline ends. The germline CDR1 and CDR2 sequences are MNHEY and SVGAGI. This CDR3 region has 14 residues. CDR3 protein: CASSYSGYREKLFF. As DNA, the CDR3 is TGTGCCAGCAGTTACTCGGGGTACAGAGAAAAACTGTTTTTT.

The count of this clone is one. This sequence joins TRBV28 and TRBJ1-2; D unclear. The CDR3 length is 13 residues. Germline lookup yields CDR1 MDHEN and CDR2 SYDVKM. Deletions cut 4 bases from V and 8 bases from J, with 14 bases between. The CDR3 sequence: CASSSSGPRGYTF. As DNA, the CDR3 is TGTGCCAGCAGTTCAAGCGGTCCCCGGGGCTACACCTTC.

The chain joins TRBV28 to TRBJ2-1; a possible D gene is TRBD2 (5 bases). CDR3 length: 15 amino acids. Trimming took 6 bases from V and 5 from J, leaving 17 bases between them. Germline-derived CDR1 and CDR2 are MDHEN and SYDVKM. CDR3: CASSSPAGRDNEQFF. The CDR3 bases are TGTGCCAGCAGCTCACCGGCGGGCCGGGACAATGAGCAGTTCTTC.

This clone was counted once. The chain has TRBV5-4 and TRBJ2-3, with D perhaps matching TRBD2 (5 bases). Per germline, CDR1 SGHNT and CDR2 YYREEE (reference sequence). The CDR3 sequence is 13 residues long. The V end lost 0 bases, the J end lost 4 bases, and 6 bases lay between the germline ends. The CDR3 DNA reads as TGTGCCAGCAGCTTGGCGGGATCAGATACGCAGTATTTT. Amino acids: CASSLAGSDTQYF.

CDR3 bases: TGTGCCATCAGAACGGGACTAGCGGGAGTTCCCGGGGAGCTGTTTTTT. It is translated as CAIRTGLAGVPGELFF. The chain carries TRBV10-3 and TRBJ2-2, with TRBD2 matching over 14 bases. The CDR3 totals 16 residues. The trim removed 6 bases at V and 6 bases at J, leaving 6 bases unmatched. The germline CDR1 and CDR2 sequences are ENHRY and SYGVKD.

This clone was counted between two and nine times. The V call is TRBV10-3, the J call TRBJ1-6; unclear D gene. Trimming removed 3 bases from V and 8 bases from J, with 11 bases in between. The CDR3 extends over 14 amino acids. CDR1 and CDR2 from the germline V gene are ENHRY and SYGVKD. CDR3 coding DNA: TGTGCCATCAGTGACGGTATCGAATATTCACCCCTCCACTTT. Its translation is CAISDGIEYSPLHF.

The chain recombines TRBV7-3 with TRBJ2-1; 7 positions match TRBD2. This CDR3 region has 15 residues. Germline loops: CDR1 SGHTA, CDR2 FQGTGA. The trim removed 2 bases at V and 2 bases at J, leaving 3 bases unmatched. The CDR3 loop reads CASSLGGRAYNEQFF. DNA for the CDR3: TGTGCCAGCAGCTTAGGTGGGAGGGCCTACAATGAGCAGTTCTTC.

This chain joins TRBV7-3 and TRBJ2-4; 8 nucleotides line up with TRBD2. After removal of 4 bases from V and 5 bases from J, the junction contained 7 bases not matched to a gene. This CDR3 region has 15 residues. Germline values: CDR1 SGHTA, CDR2 FQGTGA. The CDR3 DNA reads TGTGCCAGCAGCTCTGGACTAGCCGATGAAAACATTCAGTACTTC. This translates into CASSSGLADENIQYF. The entire variable domain, with the rest obtained from reference TRBV7-3 and TRBJ2-4, is as follows: GAGVSQTPSNKVTEKGKYVELRCDPISGHTALYWYRQSLGQGPEFLIYFQGTGAADDSGLPNDRFFAVRPEGSVSTLKIQRTERGDSAVYLCASSSGLADENIQYFGAGTRLSVL.

V gene TRBV9 combines with J gene TRBJ1-6; D not resolved. The CDR3 consists of 13 residues. CDR1 and CDR2 from the germline V gene are SGDLS and YYNGEE. V was trimmed by 3 bases and J by 7 bases, leaving 8 bases between them. CDR3 nucleotide sequence: TGTGCCAGCAGCGATTTCAGGAATTCACCCCTCCACTTT. The encoded protein is CASSDFRNSPLHF.

The chain employs TRBV7-3 and TRBJ2-2; D unresolved. Trimming took off 0 bases at V and 1 base at J, with 0 bases between the two ends. The CDR3 runs to 13 residues. CDR1 is SGHTA, CDR2 FQGTGA, per germline. The CDR3 loop is CASSLTNTGELFF. CDR3 in DNA: TGTGCCAGCAGCTTAACGAACACCGGGGAGCTGTTTTTT.

The V and J genes are TRBV4-1 and TRBJ2-2; D is possibly TRBD1 (6 bases). The CDR3 totals 15 residues. With 4 bases removed from V and 3 bases from J, the gap between germline ends came to 12 bases. The germline V gene has CDR1 MGHRA and CDR2 YSYEKL. In DNA form, the CDR3 reads TGCGCCAGCAGCCTCCGGACAGTTGACACCGGGGAGCTGTTTTTT. This encodes CASSLRTVDTGELFF.

This clone was seen just once. The chain has TRBV7-2 and TRBJ2-1, with D possibly TRBD2 on 6 matching bases. V lost 7 bases, J lost 1 base, and 14 bases lay in between. The germline CDR1 and CDR2 sequences are SGHTA and FQGNSA. The CDR3 totals 15 residues. In DNA, the CDR3 is TGTGCCAGCACCTTGGAGGGCCGGTCCTACAATGAGCAGTTCTTC. Amino acid sequence: CASTLEGRSYNEQFF.

V usage is TRBV9 and J usage is TRBJ2-1, with 9 bases that match TRBD1. This CDR3 region has 15 residues. CDR1 is SGDLS, CDR2 YYNGEE, per germline. The junction had 4 bases not matched to a gene; V was cut back by 3 bases and J by 3 bases. The chain's CDR3 is CASSARQGVYNEQFF. The CDR3 DNA follows: TGTGCCAGCAGCGCAAGACAGGGGGTCTACAATGAGCAGTTCTTC.

The chain has TRBV10-3 and TRBJ1-2; the match to TRBD1 covers 10 bases. Germline V CDR1 and CDR2: ENHRY, SYGVKD. J gave up 6 bases and V 4 bases, and 2 bases lay outside the gene matches. The CDR3 contains 13 residues. The CDR3 loop is CAISAGTGDGYTF. The DNA for the CDR3 is TGTGCCATCAGTGCCGGGACAGGGGATGGCTACACCTTC.

The chain joins TRBV25-1 to TRBJ1-5; D is undetermined. The ends were cut back, 1 base at V and 6 bases at J, with 7 bases in the middle. Germline CDR1 is MGHDK and CDR2 is SYGVNS. CDR3 size: 13 residues. The CDR3 DNA reads TGTGCCAGCAGTGAATTCGGCGGTCAGCCCCAGCATTTT. This gives the protein CASSEFGGQPQHF.

The rearrangement joins TRBV4-3 to TRBJ1-2; D not resolved. The V end lost 0 bases, the J end lost 0 bases, and 8 bases lay between the germline ends. This CDR3 contains 15 residues. CDR1 LGHNA and CDR2 YSLEER come from the germline V gene. CDR3 DNA sequence: TGCGCCAGCAGCCAAGACCAAAGTCCTAACTATGGCTACACCTTC. The encoded protein is CASSQDQSPNYGYTF.

The chain recombines TRBV5-1 with TRBJ2-3; D is perhaps TRBD2 (7 bases). V was shortened by 7 bases and J by 0 bases, with 9 bases between the two germline ends. The CDR3 has 13 residues. Germline V gene data show CDR1 as SGHRS and CDR2 as YFSETQ. CDR3 sequence reads: CASGGASTDTQYF. CDR3 DNA sequence: TGCGCCAGCGGGGGGGCGAGCACAGATACGCAGTATTTT.

V gene TRBV5-1 combines with J gene TRBJ2-5; 12 bases match TRBD2. The V and J ends lost 3 bases and 4 bases, in that order; junction bases with no gene match: 4. Germline values: CDR1 SGHRS, CDR2 YFSETQ. The CDR3 has 15 amino acids. This CDR3 reads CASSWEGLAGETQYF. In DNA, the CDR3 is TGCGCCAGCAGCTGGGAGGGACTAGCGGGAGAGACCCAGTACTTC. Filled out from reference TRBV5-1 and TRBJ2-5, the complete variable domain reads KAGVTQTPRYLIKTRGQQVTLSCSPISGHRSVSWYQQTPGQGLQFLFEYFSETQRNKGNFPGRFSGRQFSNSRSEMNVSTLELGDSALYLCASSWEGLAGETQYFGPGTRLLVL.